The 17 T cell receptor beta chains below come from one sample, sequenced in a study of T cell responses to AZD1222 COVID-19 vaccine. Sequencing used immunoSEQ multiplex PCR; TCRdb keeps in-frame clones, though not all of them. The table has some 110,000 clones, 85% to 90% seen once. The sequencing used peripheral blood, collected 28 days after the second AZD1222 dose. These receptors all stem from an adult who received the AZD1222 COVID-19 vaccine.

This chain joins TRBV13 and TRBJ2-5, with 9 bases aligning to TRBD2. The length of the CDR3 is 14 residues. Germline CDR1 reads PRHDT; CDR2 reads FYEKMQ (reference sequence). The junction had 4 bases not matched to a gene; V was cut back by 4 bases and J by 4 bases. As DNA, the CDR3 is TGTGCCAGCAGCTCGCGGGAGGGGTCAGAGACCCAGTACTTC. Its protein product is CASSSREGSETQYF.

J is TRBJ2-7 and V is TRBV6-5; TRBD1 agrees at 7 bases. CDR3 length: 14 residues. The ends lost 2 bases at V and 4 bases at J; junction bases unmatched: 5. CDR1 and CDR2 from the germline V gene are MNHEY and SVGAGI. CDR3 region: CASSYLGQNYEQYF. The CDR3 bases are TGTGCCAGCAGTTACCTGGGACAGAATTACGAGCAGTACTTC.

The V and J genes are TRBV27 and TRBJ1-2, with D unresolved. Trimming shortened V by 5 bases and J by 4 bases, and 14 bases separated the two germline ends. CDR3 length: 14 amino acids. The germline V gene has CDR1 MNHEY and CDR2 SMNVEV (reference sequence). The CDR3 nucleotides are TGTGCCAGCAGTCCTGTGAGACCCAGCTATGGCTACACCTTC. Amino acid sequence: CASSPVRPSYGYTF.

V usage is TRBV4-1 and J usage is TRBJ2-7; D gene uncertain. CDR1 MGHRA and CDR2 YSYEKL come from the germline V gene. The CDR3 has 13 amino acids. V was clipped by 0 bases and J by 2 bases, with 5 bases between them. This chain's CDR3 is CASSQDRAYEQYF. CDR3 bases: TGCGCCAGCAGCCAAGATCGGGCCTACGAGCAGTACTTC.

The CDR3 reads CASSLRDSYEQYF. The DNA for the CDR3 is TGTGCCAGCAGCTTACGGGACTCCTACGAGCAGTACTTC. The chain employs TRBV7-2 and TRBJ2-7; a weak D match, TRBD2 (5 bases). Per the germline V gene, CDR1 is SGHTA and CDR2 is FQGNSA. This CDR3 has 13 residues. The ends were cut back, 2 bases at V and 0 bases at J, with 5 bases in the middle.

V gene TRBV7-2 combines with J gene TRBJ2-7; D is unclear. The CDR3 has 12 residues. The germline V gene encodes CDR1 SGHTA and CDR2 FQGNSA. The V end lost 1 base, the J end lost 7 bases, and 8 bases lay between the germline ends. CDR3 coding DNA: TGTGCCAGCAGCTTAGGGATGAAAGAGCAGTACTTC. Residues: CASSLGMKEQYF.

The count of this clone is one. The chain combines TRBV19 with TRBJ2-2; unclear D gene. The ends were cut back, 3 bases at V and 5 bases at J, with 10 bases in the middle. This CDR3 region has 14 residues. Germline V CDR1 and CDR2: LNHDA, SQIVND (reference sequence). The CDR3 bases are TGTGCCAGTAGTATCTATCGATCTACCGGGGAGCTGTTTTTT. It codes for CASSIYRSTGELFF. Filled out from reference TRBV19 and TRBJ2-2, the complete variable domain reads DGGITQSPKYLFRKEGQNVTLSCEQNLNHDAMYWYRQDPGQGLRLIYYSQIVNDFQKGDIAEGYSVSREKKESFPLTVTSAQKNPTAFYLCASSIYRSTGELFFGEGSRLTVL.

The V gene is TRBV6-5, the J gene TRBJ2-7, with no clear D. In germline, CDR1 is MNHEY, CDR2 SVGAGI. The CDR3 has 14 residues. Trimming cost V 6 bases and J 3 bases, with 15 bases left between them. The CDR3 bases are TGTGCCAGCAGACCTGGACGGTCCTACTACGAGCAGTACTTC. The encoded protein is CASRPGRSYYEQYF.

This rearrangement joins TRBV7-8 to TRBJ1-2, with 9 bases matching TRBD1. The junction had 11 bases not matched to a gene; V was cut back by 4 bases and J by 2 bases. The CDR3 covers 17 residues. The V gene's germline CDR1 is SGHVS and CDR2 FQNEAQ. CDR3 region: CASSSLGTGRWNYGYTF. For the CDR3, the DNA is TGTGCCAGCAGCTCCTTGGGGACAGGGCGTTGGAACTATGGCTACACCTTC.

This clone is a singleton in its sample. The chain carries TRBV4-2 and TRBJ2-1, with D perhaps matching TRBD2 (5 bases). V was pared by 0 bases and J by 9 bases, with 15 bases between. The CDR3 is 15 amino acids. Germline CDR1 is LGHNA and CDR2 is YNFKEQ. The DNA of the CDR3 is TGTGCCAGCAGCCAAGAAGAGGGTTTCGTCGGTGAGCAGTTCTTC. Translation: CASSQEEGFVGEQFF.

This sequence joins TRBV5-1 and TRBJ2-2; 7 positions agree with TRBD2. The trim removed 1 base at V and 3 bases at J, leaving 0 bases unmatched. CDR1 is SGHRS and CDR2 is YFSETQ in the germline V gene. This CDR3 is 14 amino acids long. The CDR3: CASSLSGDTGELFF. The CDR3 DNA reads as TGCGCCAGCAGCTTGAGCGGGGACACCGGGGAGCTGTTTTTT.

The genes are TRBV7-2 and TRBJ2-4; possible D gene TRBD2, 6 bases. Trimming took off 2 bases at V and 7 bases at J, with 15 bases between the two ends. CDR3 length: 15 amino acids. From germline, CDR1 is SGHTA and CDR2 FQGNSA. This CDR3 reads CASSLLSHGGNIQYF. The CDR3 nucleotides are TGTGCCAGCAGCTTACTCAGCCACGGAGGGAACATTCAGTACTTC.

A few counts support this clone. This chain uses TRBV11-3 with TRBJ2-7, with 10 nucleotides matching TRBD1. The CDR3 runs to 15 residues. Germline-derived CDR1 and CDR2 are SGHNT and YENEEA. With 3 bases clipped from V and 4 bases from J, the junction kept 6 bases outside the gene matches. CDR3 coding DNA: TGTGCCAGCAGCTTTCCGGGACAGGGGTTGTACGAGCAGTACTTC. Its translation: CASSFPGQGLYEQYF.

The chain is built from TRBV24-1 and TRBJ2-1; 8 nucleotides line up with TRBD2. CDR1 KGHDR and CDR2 SFDVKD come from the germline V gene. There are 17 residues in the CDR3. Trimming at V came to 4 bases and at J to 3 bases, leaving 10 bases not matched to a gene. The CDR3 loop reads CATSESGTSFIYNEQFF. CDR3 coding DNA: TGTGCCACCAGTGAATCCGGGACTAGTTTCATCTACAATGAGCAGTTCTTC.

J is TRBJ2-5 and V is TRBV4-2; 13 bases line up with TRBD2. V was pared by 2 bases and J by 3 bases, with 3 bases of the junction left unmatched. The CDR3 is 16 amino acids. Germline V CDR1 and CDR2: LGHNA, YNFKEQ. The CDR3 nucleotides are TGTGCCAGCAGCCAACGACTAGCGGGGGGTGAAGAGACCCAGTACTTC. As protein: CASSQRLAGGEETQYF.

Worth noting for this clone: This specimen includes other DNA sequences encoding the same CDR3. This chain links TRBV11-3 with TRBJ2-7; D uncertain. This CDR3 has 11 amino acids. Per the germline V gene, CDR1 is SGHNT and CDR2 is YENEEA. V was pared by 2 bases and J by 6 bases, with 5 bases between. CDR3 sequence reads: CASSLKTEQYF. DNA of the CDR3: TGTGCCAGCAGCTTAAAGACCGAGCAGTACTTC.

A word on this clone: One junction end does not reproduce the germline sequence, and a read error may be involved. This chain connects TRBV7-7 to TRBJ2-5, with 8 bases lining up with TRBD1. Germline V CDR1 and CDR2: SSHAT, FNYEAQ (reference sequence). The CDR3 loop spans 15 amino acids. For the CDR3, the DNA is TGTGCTAGCAGCCGGGGCCCGGACAGGGAAGAGACCCAGTACTTC. This encodes CASSRGPDREETQYF.